Listed here are 14 T cell receptor beta chains from one sample, sequenced in a study of early T cells in non-severe SARS-CoV-2 infection. One entry per CDR3 protein results from TCRdb running MiXCR on the 5' RACE reads. The sample consists of 97,000 or so distinct CDR3 sequences, less than 15% of them appearing once. Sequenced material: whole blood. The receptors derive from an adult who was a healthcare worker with PCR-confirmed SARS-CoV-2 infection or an uninfected control (not recorded which).

This chain links TRBV20-1 with TRBJ2-1; possible D gene TRBD1, 5 bases. The CDR3 sequence is 12 residues long. CDR1 and CDR2 from the germline V gene are DFQATT and SNEGSKA (reference sequence). V lost 0 bases and J lost 9, with 9 bases in between. CDR3 residues: CSARDTGAEQFF. Written as DNA, the CDR3 is TGCAGTGCTAGAGACACAGGCGCTGAGCAGTTCTTC.

This clonotype has only a few counts. The V call is TRBV7-9, the J call TRBJ1-3; 7 bases fit TRBD1. CDR1 and CDR2 from the germline V gene are SEHNR and FQNEAQ (reference sequence). The CDR3 consists of 14 residues. J was trimmed by 3 bases and V by 7 bases; bases with no gene match: 6. CDR3 in amino acids: CASIDRVDGNTIYF. CDR3 DNA sequence: TGTGCCAGCATCGACAGGGTTGATGGAAACACCATATATTTT.

The gene calls are TRBV2 and TRBJ1-2, with a tentative D call TRBD1 (5 bases). The CDR3 runs to 11 residues. Germline V gene sequence: CDR1 SNHLY, CDR2 FYNNEI. V lost 7 bases and J 8 bases, leaving 11 bases between the germline ends. The CDR3 is CASTRGEGYTF. The CDR3 nucleotides read TGTGCCAGCACAAGAGGGGAAGGCTACACCTTC.

The chain carries TRBV9 and TRBJ2-3, with a weak D call TRBD2 (6 bases). Trimming took 6 bases from V and 5 from J, leaving 13 bases between them. The CDR3 spans 13 residues. Germline-derived CDR1 and CDR2 are SGDLS and YYNGEE. DNA of the CDR3: TGTGCCAGCACCCCTGCGGGGCGAGATACGCAGTATTTT. Residues: CASTPAGRDTQYF.

V is TRBV4-2 and J is TRBJ1-3; a possible D gene is TRBD1 (5 bases). There are 17 residues in the CDR3. Trimming cost V 1 base and J 4 bases, with 17 bases left between them. Looked up from germline, CDR1 is LGHNA and CDR2 is YNFKEQ. CDR3 sequence reads: CASSQGGAPGSGNTIYF. Here the CDR3 DNA reads TGTGCCAGCAGCCAAGGAGGGGCGCCCGGCTCAGGAAACACCATATATTTT.

This clonotype has at least ten counts. This sequence joins TRBV6-4 and TRBJ2-3, with TRBD1 matching over 12 bases. The V gene's germline CDR1 is MRHNA and CDR2 SNTAGT. Trimming at V came to 2 bases and at J to 4 bases, leaving 1 base not matched to a gene. This CDR3 comprises 15 residues. CDR3 nucleotide sequence: TGTGCCAGCAGTGACGGGACAGGGGGCCCAGATACGCAGTATTTT. This codes for CASSDGTGGPDTQYF.

This clonotype has only a few counts. This rearrangement joins TRBV5-4 to TRBJ1-1, with unresolved D. The CDR3 runs 16 residues. V was trimmed by 0 bases and J by 4 bases, leaving 16 bases between them. Germline V gene sequence: CDR1 SGHNT, CDR2 YYREEE (reference sequence). In DNA form, the CDR3 reads TGTGCCAGCAGCTTGGGGGGTAGGGCGCGGGTCACTGAAGCTTTCTTT. It translates to CASSLGGRARVTEAFF.

With respect to this clonotype: Its ends do not fully match the called genes, so a read error is possible. V and J are TRBV4-1 and TRBJ2-5; 9 positions agree with TRBD1. This CDR3 is built from 17 residues. Looked up from germline, CDR1 is MGHRA and CDR2 is YSYEKL. The CDR3 region has the DNA TGCGCCAACAGCCAAGATTTTTTGGGACAGGGAATGGAGACCCAGTACTTC. This sequence encodes CANSQDFLGQGMETQYF.

In this sample, this clonotype turned up a few times. The chain joins TRBV9 to TRBJ1-2; D remains unclear. The germline gives CDR1 SGDLS, CDR2 YYNGEE. CDR3 length: 16 amino acids. The ends were cut back, 2 bases at V and 0 bases at J, with 14 bases in the middle. DNA of the CDR3: TGTGCCAGCAGCGTTTCCCGGATTGTAGCTAACTATGGCTACACCTTC. It codes for CASSVSRIVANYGYTF.

The chain has TRBV13 and TRBJ2-1; D gene ambiguous. The germline CDR1 and CDR2 sequences are PRHDT and FYEKMQ (reference sequence). V was pared by 5 bases and J by 5 bases, with 4 bases between. The CDR3 consists of 11 residues. The CDR3: CASSAHNEQFF. The CDR3 DNA is TGTGCCAGCAGCGCTCACAATGAGCAGTTCTTC. The full variable domain, with the rest looked up from reference TRBV13 and TRBJ2-1, is AAGVIQSPRHLIKEKRETATLKCYPIPRHDTVYWYQQGPGQDPQFLISFYEKMQSDKGSIPDRFSAQQFSDYHSELNMSSLELGDSALYFCASSAHNEQFFGPGTRLTVL.

The chain combines TRBV29-1 with TRBJ2-5; TRBD2 agrees at 7 bases. The CDR3 has 13 amino acids. Germline V gene lookup returns CDR1 SQVTM and CDR2 ANQGSEA. V lost 6 bases and J lost 2; bases outside the gene matches: 6. The DNA for the CDR3 is TGCAGCGTGGCGGGAGCCATTCAAGAGACCCAGTACTTC. It translates to CSVAGAIQETQYF. The full variable domain, rest sourced from reference TRBV29-1 and TRBJ2-5, is SAVISQKPSRDICQRGTSLTIQCQVDSQVTMMFWYRQQPGQSLTLIATANQGSEATYESGFVIDKFPISRPNLTFSTLTVSNMSPEDSSIYLCSVAGAIQETQYFGPGTRLLVL.

This clonotype was recorded a few times. The chain is built from TRBV7-9 and TRBJ1-5; D call uncertain. The CDR3 is 13 residues long. V lost 5 bases and J lost 6, with 11 bases in between. Per the germline V gene, CDR1 is SEHNR and CDR2 is FQNEAQ (reference sequence). The CDR3 region is CASSRDHSQPQHF. The CDR3 coding sequence is TGTGCCAGCAGCCGCGACCACAGTCAGCCCCAGCATTTT.

This clonotype was counted a few times. CDR3 protein: CASSLADPTSNEQFF. The DNA of the CDR3 is TGCGCCAGCAGCTTGGCGGATCCAACCAGCAATGAGCAGTTCTTC. The chain recombines TRBV5-1 with TRBJ2-1; D is unclear. Between the trimmed V and J ends, which lost 0 bases and 6 bases, there was a span of 13 bases. CDR3 length: 15 amino acids. Germline V CDR1 and CDR2: SGHRS, YFSETQ.

This clonotype was seen a few times. V and J are TRBV20-1 and TRBJ2-1; D may match TRBD1 or TRBD2 (7 bases each). Trimming removed 0 bases at V and 6 bases at J, with 15 bases between. Germline-derived CDR1 and CDR2 are DFQATT and SNEGSKA (reference sequence). The CDR3 length is 15 residues. CDR3 nucleotide sequence: TGCAGTGCTAGAGATATCGAGCGGGACAGCAATGAGCAGTTCTTC. Protein sequence: CSARDIERDSNEQFF.